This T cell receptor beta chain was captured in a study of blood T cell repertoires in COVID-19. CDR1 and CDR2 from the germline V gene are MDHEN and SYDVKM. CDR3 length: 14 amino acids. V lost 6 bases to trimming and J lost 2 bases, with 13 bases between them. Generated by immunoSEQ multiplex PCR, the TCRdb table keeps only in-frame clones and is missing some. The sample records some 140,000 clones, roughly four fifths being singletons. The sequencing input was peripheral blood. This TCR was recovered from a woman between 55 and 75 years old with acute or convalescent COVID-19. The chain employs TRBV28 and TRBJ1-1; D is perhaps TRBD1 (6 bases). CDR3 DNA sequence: TGTGCCAGCAGGGACGGACAGATTAACACTGAAGCTTTCTTT. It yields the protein CASRDGQINTEAFF.